Presented here are 2 T cell receptor beta chains from one specimen sequenced in a study of beta chain features in type 1 diabetes (dated by TCRdb to the late 2010s). Libraries were constructed by the immunoSEQ multiplex PCR assay. The entire amount of isolated RNA was reverse transcribed using the High Capacity cDNA Reverse Transcription Kit, so the sequenced TCRB transcripts were expressed ones. TCRdb holds this immuneACCESS table with in-frame rearrangements only. Some clones are missing; in checked studies, unresolved V genes explain under half, and the rest has no known cause. This sample is represented by 250,000 to 350,000 clones; 13% to 15% of them were singletons. The ten largest clones add up to approximately 6.7% of the sample. What was sequenced was central memory CD4+ T cells from blood. These receptor sequences come from a man younger than 40 in good health.

The V gene is TRBV7-9, the J gene TRBJ1-6; 7 bases are shared with TRBD1. Germline V CDR1 and CDR2: SEHNR, FQNEAQ (reference sequence). The CDR3 consists of 15 residues. Trimming cost V 6 bases and J 13 bases; bases outside gene matches: 15. In DNA form, the CDR3 reads TGTGCCAGCAGTCCTGGGGGACAGCCCCTATCCCCCCTCCACTTT. Translation: CASSPGGQPLSPLHF.

This clone appeared a few times. This sequence joins TRBV5-4 and TRBJ2-1; no reliable D call. Trimming stripped 2 bases from V and 2 bases from J, with 8 bases between. The CDR3 has 14 amino acids. Germline CDR1 SGHNT, CDR2 YYREEE (reference sequence). The CDR3 spells CASSFGSTYNEQFF. Written as DNA, the CDR3 is TGTGCCAGCAGCTTCGGGTCTACCTACAATGAGCAGTTCTTC.